Presented here are 32 T cell receptor beta chains from one specimen sequenced in a study of T cells after yellow fever vaccination. TCRdb called the 5' RACE reads again in MiXCR, with one record for every CDR3 protein. Counted here are over 110,000 distinct CDR3 sequences, 7.7% occurring once; the ten biggest clones make up less than 0.85%. Sequences were derived from CD4+ T cells sorted from PBMCs, sampled 5 days after the yellow fever booster vaccination. These receptors were collected from a man aged 25 to 40 who received the YFV17D yellow fever vaccine.

This clonotype has at least ten counts. The chain's CDR3 is CSVSPGQGGEQFF. The CDR3 DNA reads as TGCAGCGTTTCCCCGGGACAGGGGGGGGAGCAGTTCTTC. The rearrangement joins TRBV29-1 to TRBJ2-1; the match to TRBD1 covers 11 bases. J lost 10 bases, V lost 5 bases, and 7 bases had no gene match. The CDR3 is made up of 13 amino acids. Germline V gives CDR1 SQVTM, CDR2 ANQGSEA.

Points on this clonotype: This may be a read error: a much more frequent sequence differs by one nucleotide. Without the conserved terminal phenylalanine or tryptophan, this CDR3 likely stems from a read error. This rearrangement joins TRBV5-4 to TRBJ2-1; D could derive from TRBD1 or TRBD2 (5 bases each). The CDR3 length is 14 residues. The V gene lost 2 bases and the J gene lost 4 bases, with 10 bases spanning the gap. Germline CDR1 is SGHNT and CDR2 is YYREEE (reference sequence). CDR3 DNA sequence: TGTGCCAGCAGCTTTTTGGGACCATACAATGAGCAGTTCTTA. Translated: CASSFLGPYNEQFL.

This clonotype was seen many times. The genes are TRBV25-1 and TRBJ2-1, with 8 positions matching TRBD2. Germline values: CDR1 MGHDK, CDR2 SYGVNS. The V segment lost 3 bases and the J segment 8 bases; nucleotides outside the gene matches: 12. There are 16 residues in the CDR3. The CDR3 is CASSDLRGGLLDEQFF. The CDR3 DNA follows: TGTGCCAGCAGTGACCTCCGGGGGGGGCTTTTGGATGAGCAGTTCTTC.

This clonotype has ten or more counts. The CDR3 does not end in the conserved phenylalanine or tryptophan, so this is likely a read error. The DNA is omitted, as the CDR3 cannot be located on it reliably, and the CDR3 follows TCRdb's listing. The J gene is TRBJ2-1, the V gene TRBV5-1; the table calls TRBD1, which could not be checked here. The CDR3 comprises 12 residues, both ends counted. The germline V gene encodes CDR1 SGHRS and CDR2 YFSETQ. The CDR3 sequence: CASSSNTGAVML.

Regarding this clonotype: A much larger clonotype is one base distant, so this may be a read error. The V gene is TRBV20-1, the J gene TRBJ1-6; maybe TRBD1 (5 bases). Looked up from germline, CDR1 is DFQATT and CDR2 is SNEGSKA (reference sequence). Trimming cost V 5 bases and J 8 bases, with 13 bases left between them. The CDR3 is 13 residues long. The CDR3 here is CSAGGGEDSPLHF. The CDR3 DNA is TGCAGTGCTGGCGGAGGGGAGGATTCACCCCTCCACTTT.

This clonotype was counted ten times or more. This rearrangement joins TRBV12-3 or TRBV12-4 to TRBJ1-5; D not resolved. Between the trimmed V and J ends, which lost 7 bases and 0 bases, there was a span of 4 bases. The CDR3 is 12 amino acids. In DNA, the CDR3 is TGTGCCAGCAAGGATAGCAATCAGCCCCAGCATTTT. Translating it yields CASKDSNQPQHF.

This clonotype showed up many times. The chain recombines TRBV7-2 with TRBJ2-4; maybe TRBD2 (7 bases). V was trimmed by 1 base and J by 8 bases, leaving 21 bases between them. The CDR3 is made up of 17 amino acids. CDR1 and CDR2 from the germline V gene are SGHTA and FQGNSA. CDR3 protein: CASSLGYRVAGQDIQYF. CDR3 coding DNA: TGTGCCAGCAGCTTAGGATACAGGGTAGCGGGCCAGGACATTCAGTACTTC. Using reference TRBV7-2 and TRBJ2-4 for the parts outside the CDR3, the full variable domain is GAGVSQSPSNKVTEKGKDVELRCDPISGHTALYWYRQSLGQGLEFLIYFQGNSAPDKSGLPSDRFSAERTGGSVSTLTIQRTQQEDSAVYLCASSLGYRVAGQDIQYFGAGTRLSVL.

This clonotype was seen ten or more times. The chain employs TRBV6-1 and TRBJ2-1; possible D gene TRBD2, 6 bases. Per germline, CDR1 MNHNS and CDR2 SASEGT. The CDR3 loop spans 14 amino acids. V lost 6 bases and J 14 bases, leaving 23 bases between the germline ends. The CDR3 DNA reads as TGTGCCAGCAGACCAGGAGGGCCCTCGACACAGGAGTTCTTC. Protein sequence: CASRPGGPSTQEFF.

This clonotype was recorded at least ten times. The gene calls are TRBV10-2 and TRBJ2-5, with TRBD1 as a possible D gene (6 bases). The germline CDR1 and CDR2 sequences are WSHSY and SAAADI. The length of the CDR3 is 15 residues. Trimming stripped 6 bases from V and 0 bases from J, with 14 bases between. CDR3 nucleotides: TGCGCCAGCAGGGCTCAGGGGCAGTACCAAGAGACCCAGTACTTC. It specifies CASRAQGQYQETQYF.

This clonotype was seen repeatedly, ten times or more. The chain carries TRBV21-1 and TRBJ1-6; the table's D call TRBD1 went unverified against the DNA. TRBV21-1 is flagged as a pseudogene. The CDR3 totals 13 residues. The CDR3 DNA follows: TGTGCCAGCCCCCGGCAGCCTAATTCACCCCTCCACTTT. Amino acids: CASPRQPNSPLHF.

In this sample, this clonotype turned up many times. V and J are TRBV15 and TRBJ2-2, with D maybe TRBD1 (6 bases). From germline, CDR1 is LNHNV and CDR2 YYDKDF (reference sequence). V was clipped by 3 bases and J by 4 bases, with 9 bases between them. CDR3 size: 14 residues. In DNA form, the CDR3 reads TGTGCCACCAGCAGCCAGGGGAGCACCGGGGAGCTGTTTTTT. It encodes CATSSQGSTGELFF.

Concerning this clonotype itself: This likely comes from a read error, as the CDR3 has no conserved phenylalanine or tryptophan at its end. The J gene is TRBJ2-5, the V gene TRBV20-1; tentatively, D is TRBD1 (5 bases). There are 13 residues in the CDR3. The ends were cut back, 5 bases at V and 7 bases at J, with 17 bases in the middle. The germline V gene has CDR1 DFQATT and CDR2 SNEGSKA (reference sequence). The CDR3 DNA follows: TGCAGTGCTGCCGGCACAGGCACCAGGACCCAGTACTAC. Translation: CSAAGTGTRTQYY.

As to this clonotype: A much larger clone lies one base from this, so it may be a read error. The rearrangement uses TRBV30 and TRBJ2-2, with 15 bases identical to TRBD2. CDR1 GTSNPN and CDR2 SVGIG come from the germline V gene (reference sequence). The CDR3 consists of 14 residues. V dropped 4 bases and J dropped 13; count of bases not matched to a gene: 7. CDR3 nucleotides: TGTGCCTGGATGGGACTAGCGGGAGGCCGGGGGCTGTTTTTT. Amino acid sequence: CAWMGLAGGRGLFF.

This clonotype showed up many times. The genes are TRBV11-1 and TRBJ2-2; 8 bases are a match to TRBD2. The CDR3 consists of 18 residues. After removal of 3 bases from V and 2 bases from J, the junction contained 11 bases not matched to a gene. Per the germline V gene, CDR1 is SGHAT and CDR2 is FQDESV (reference sequence). The chain's CDR3 is CASSFGLAGSSNTGELFF. In DNA form, the CDR3 reads TGTGCCAGCAGCTTCGGGCTAGCGGGTAGTAGCAACACCGGGGAGCTGTTTTTT.

This clonotype was recorded many times. J is TRBJ2-7 and V is TRBV7-8; D could derive from TRBD1 or TRBD2 (5 bases each). The V end lost 2 bases, the J end lost 4 bases, and 12 bases lay between the germline ends. The CDR3 spans 14 residues. Germline V lookup: CDR1 SGHVS, CDR2 FQNEAQ. The CDR3 reads CASSLQGRRYEQYF. The CDR3 DNA reads TGTGCCAGCAGCTTACAGGGACGACGATACGAGCAGTACTTC.

At least ten counts were recorded for this clonotype. V gene TRBV28 combines with J gene TRBJ2-7; no reliable D call. This CDR3 has 14 residues. Per the germline V gene, CDR1 is MDHEN and CDR2 is SYDVKM. The germline V and J ends were trimmed by 2 bases and 5 bases, with 13 bases remaining between them. CDR3 sequence (DNA): TGTGCCAGCAGTTTACCCCCTAAACCGGACGAGCAGTACTTC. This codes for CASSLPPKPDEQYF. Drawing the rest from reference TRBV28 and TRBJ2-7, the complete variable domain is DVKVTQSSRYLVKRTGEKVFLECVQDMDHENMFWYRQDPGLGLRLIYFSYDVKMKEKGDIPEGYSVSREKKERFSLILESASTNQTSMYLCASSLPPKPDEQYFGPGTRLTVT.

This clonotype occurred many times. This chain connects TRBV4-3 to TRBJ1-6; no reliable D call. Trimming took 0 bases from V and 6 from J, leaving 3 bases between them. This CDR3 comprises 13 residues. CDR1 LGHNA and CDR2 YSLEER come from the germline V gene. The CDR3 DNA sequence: TGCGCCAGCAGCCAAGACAGTAATTCACCCCTCCACTTT. Translating it yields CASSQDSNSPLHF.

This clonotype was counted ten times or more. The chain carries TRBV20-1 and TRBJ2-7; no clear D. This CDR3 is 14 amino acids long. Trimming stripped 0 bases from V and 3 bases from J, with 12 bases between. CDR1 and CDR2 from the germline V gene are DFQATT and SNEGSKA (reference sequence). DNA for the CDR3: TGCAGTGCTAGAGATCGGCAGTACCGCTACGAGCAGTACTTC. Residues: CSARDRQYRYEQYF.

Worth noting for this clonotype: A much larger clone is a single base away; this may be a read error. The chain employs TRBV7-2 and TRBJ2-4, with 8 nucleotides matching TRBD2. Losses at the gene ends were 5 bases for V and 3 bases for J; bases not matched to a gene: 12. The V gene's germline CDR1 is SGHTA and CDR2 FQGNSA. The CDR3 is made up of 17 amino acids. The CDR3 region is CASSPGTGLDVKNIQYF. The CDR3 nucleotides read TGTGCCAGCAGCCCAGGGACGGGACTAGATGTCAAAAACATTCAGTACTTC.

In this sample, this clonotype turned up many times. The chain employs TRBV12-3 or TRBV12-4 and TRBJ2-5, with D tentatively TRBD1 or TRBD2 (6 bases each). The V and J ends lost 4 bases and 5 bases respectively, with 20 bases between them. The CDR3 extends over 16 amino acids. The CDR3 DNA reads TGTGCCAGCAGTTCTGGGGGCGGGCGGGGCGCGGAGACCCAGTACTTC. It encodes CASSSGGGRGAETQYF.

The rearrangement uses TRBV20-1 and TRBJ1-5; D not resolved. The CDR3 runs 13 residues. CDR1 and CDR2 (germline): DFQATT, SNEGSKA (reference sequence). Trimming cost V 0 bases and J 7 bases, with 10 bases left between them. CDR3 residues: CSARDWESQPQHF. The CDR3 coding sequence is TGCAGTGCTAGAGATTGGGAATCGCAGCCCCAGCATTTT.

At least ten counts were recorded for this clonotype. This chain connects TRBV11-3 to TRBJ2-3; a weak D match, TRBD2 (5 bases). The V and J ends lost 4 bases and 6 bases respectively, with 14 bases between them. Per the germline V gene, CDR1 is SGHNT and CDR2 is YENEEA. This CDR3 region has 14 residues. CDR3 region: CASSSGLPVDTQYF. In DNA, the CDR3 is TGTGCCAGCAGCTCCGGACTCCCCGTCGATACGCAGTATTTT.

CDR3 residues: CSAIRDRGLKTQYF. CDR3 coding DNA: TGCAGTGCTATCCGGGACAGGGGGTTGAAGACCCAGTACTTC. The chain couples TRBV20-1 to TRBJ2-5, with 11 bases aligning to TRBD1. This CDR3 contains 14 residues. Germline CDR1 DFQATT, CDR2 SNEGSKA (reference sequence). V dropped 4 bases and J dropped 6; count of bases not matched to a gene: 7.

This clonotype was found many times. This rearrangement joins TRBV20-1 to TRBJ1-1, with D perhaps matching TRBD1 (5 bases). Germline V CDR1 and CDR2: DFQATT, SNEGSKA (reference sequence). V lost 6 bases and J lost 7, with 15 bases in between. CDR3 size: 12 residues. The CDR3 DNA reads as TGCAGTGCCCTGACAGAGGGAAGTGAAGCTTTCTTT. It yields the protein CSALTEGSEAFF.

A note on this clonotype: The junction departs from the called germline gene at one end, perhaps through a read error. This sequence joins TRBV20-1 and TRBJ2-3; D not resolved. The CDR3 sequence is 15 residues long. Germline V gene data show CDR1 as DFQATT and CDR2 as SNEGSKA (reference sequence). CDR3: CCAREDAGFTDTQYF. For the CDR3, the DNA is TGCTGTGCTAGAGAGGATGCAGGATTCACAGATACGCAGTATTTT.

This clonotype was seen at least ten times. The chain carries TRBV10-3 and TRBJ1-1, with D maybe TRBD1 (6 bases). CDR3 length: 14 residues. Trimming took off 7 bases at V and 2 bases at J, with 14 bases between the two ends. Looked up from germline, CDR1 is ENHRY and CDR2 is SYGVKD. CDR3 loop: CAITGDTINTEAFF. DNA for the CDR3: TGTGCCATCACCGGGGACACCATTAACACTGAAGCTTTCTTT.

The chain joins TRBV19 to TRBJ2-1, with 7 nucleotides matching TRBD2. Unmatched junction bases numbered 15, after V lost 2 bases and J lost 8 bases. Per germline, CDR1 LNHDA and CDR2 SQIVND (reference sequence). CDR3 length: 17 residues. Here the CDR3 reads CASSIKVRAGVTHEQFF. In DNA form, the CDR3 reads TGTGCCAGTAGTATAAAGGTTAGGGCGGGAGTTACCCATGAGCAGTTCTTC.

This clonotype was recorded many times. CDR3 DNA: TGTGCCAGCAGCCAGCCTGGGACAGGCTCCGAGACCCAGTACTTC. This sequence encodes CASSQPGTGSETQYF. The rearrangement uses TRBV14 and TRBJ2-5; 8 bases match TRBD1. This CDR3 has 15 amino acids. V shed 3 bases, J shed 5 bases, and the junction held 8 bases outside the gene matches. Germline V gene lookup returns CDR1 SGHDN and CDR2 FVKESK. The whole variable domain, filled in from reference TRBV14 and TRBJ2-5, reads EAGVTQFPSHSVIEKGQTVTLRCDPISGHDNLYWYRRVMGKEIKFLLHFVKESKQDESGMPNNRFLAERTGGTYSTLKVQPAELEDSGVYFCASSQPGTGSETQYFGPGTRLLVL.

A word on this clonotype: A much larger clone differs from this one at a single base, so this may be a read error. V usage is TRBV29-1 and J usage is TRBJ2-1; 8 positions agree with TRBD2. The CDR3 consists of 14 residues. The germline gives CDR1 SQVTM, CDR2 ANQGSEA. V lost 7 bases and J lost 6; bases outside the gene matches: 11. The DNA of the CDR3 is TGCAGCGCCTTTGCTCTAGCGGGCCGCAATGAGCAGTTCTTC. Protein: CSAFALAGRNEQFF.

This clonotype was seen repeatedly, ten times or more. The chain is built from TRBV12-3 or TRBV12-4 and TRBJ2-2, with a weak D call TRBD1 (6 bases). The CDR3 has 14 residues. V was trimmed by 6 bases and J by 3 bases, leaving 11 bases between them. In DNA form, the CDR3 reads TGTGCCAGCAGGGGGGCTTTGCACACCGGGGAGCTGTTTTTT. It specifies CASRGALHTGELFF.

The chain combines TRBV5-1 with TRBJ1-3; D remains ambiguous. V lost 4 bases and J 1 base, leaving 9 bases between the germline ends. The CDR3 runs 14 residues. Germline CDR1 reads SGHRS; CDR2 reads YFSETQ. The CDR3: CASSENFSGNTIYF. Written as DNA, the CDR3 is TGCGCCAGCAGCGAGAATTTTTCTGGAAACACCATATATTTT.

This clonotype has at least ten counts. CDR3: CASSFQGIRTTEAFF. In nucleotides, the CDR3 is TGTGCCAGCAGCTTCCAAGGGATTAGAACAACTGAAGCTTTCTTT. V is TRBV7-9 and J is TRBJ1-1; no clear D gene. Trimming pared 3 bases from V and 5 bases from J, leaving 16 bases between. The CDR3 is 15 residues long. The germline V gene has CDR1 SEHNR and CDR2 FQNEAQ (reference sequence).